These 22 T cell receptor beta chains were all obtained from the same sample, sequenced in a study of T cells in Graves' hyperthyroidism and ophthalmopathy. Amplification targeted TCR beta CDR3 regions from RNA transcripts. A first-round RT-PCR of the TCR CDR3 used the HTBI primer set. TCRdb recomputed calls from the multiplex PCR reads with MiXCR, one row per CDR3 protein. The sample holds some 690,000 distinct CDR3 sequences, around 16% seen once. Sequenced: blood. The receptors derive from a man over 45 with Graves' hyperthyroidism.

This clonotype has ten or more counts. The chain joins TRBV12-3 or TRBV12-4 to TRBJ2-5; 8 bases are a match to TRBD2. V gave up 3 bases and J gave up 0 bases; unmatched junction bases: 6. The CDR3 totals 16 residues. CDR3 in amino acids: CASSLRASGHQETQYF. Here the CDR3 DNA reads TGTGCCAGCAGTTTGAGGGCTAGCGGGCACCAAGAGACCCAGTACTTC.

This clonotype was seen at least ten times. The chain links TRBV10-3 to TRBJ1-1; D uncertain. The CDR3 length is 14 residues. V shed 1 base and J shed 1 base, with 7 bases lying between them. The germline V gene has CDR1 ENHRY and CDR2 SYGVKD. This chain's CDR3 is CAISEWSPNTEAFF. As DNA, the CDR3 is TGTGCCATCAGTGAGTGGAGCCCGAACACTGAAGCTTTCTTT.

This chain uses TRBV11-2 with TRBJ2-3, with D possibly matching TRBD2 (6 bases). From germline, CDR1 is SGHAT and CDR2 FQNNGV. The CDR3 is 16 residues long. Trimming took 5 bases from V and 5 from J, leaving 20 bases between them. CDR3 DNA: TGTGCCAGCAGCCTAAGCGTTGCGGGGAGAGGAGATACGCAGTATTTT. It yields the protein CASSLSVAGRGDTQYF.

CDR3 sequence: CSGLTSGSYEQYF. As DNA, the CDR3 is TGCAGCGGACTGACTAGCGGGAGCTACGAGCAGTACTTC. The J gene is TRBJ2-7, the V gene TRBV29-1; 12 positions match TRBD2. V shed 7 bases, J shed 3 bases, and the junction held 4 bases outside the gene matches. The germline V gene encodes CDR1 SQVTM and CDR2 ANQGSEA. The CDR3 runs 13 residues.

This clonotype was found many times. V gene TRBV12-3 or TRBV12-4 combines with J gene TRBJ2-3; 9 bases agree with TRBD2. The CDR3 runs to 18 residues. After removal of 4 bases from V and 4 bases from J, the junction contained 15 bases not matched to a gene. CDR3 sequence: CASSSPRGSGSWADTQYF. In DNA form, the CDR3 reads TGTGCCAGCAGTTCCCCTAGGGGTAGCGGGAGTTGGGCAGATACGCAGTATTTT.

This clonotype was observed a handful of times. This chain links TRBV4-1 with TRBJ2-3; TRBD2 might be the D (6 bases). V was shortened by 3 bases and J by 1 base, with 20 bases between the two germline ends. The CDR3 has 18 residues. Germline V gene lookup returns CDR1 MGHRA and CDR2 YSYEKL. The CDR3 spells CASSHGGEGGMRTDTQYF. The CDR3 nucleotides read TGCGCCAGCAGCCATGGTGGAGAGGGCGGGATGCGCACAGATACGCAGTATTTT.

This clonotype was counted once. The V and J genes are TRBV11-2 and TRBJ2-7; 10 nucleotides align to TRBD1. This CDR3 comprises 17 residues. The germline CDR1 and CDR2 sequences are SGHAT and FQNNGV. Trimming cost V 1 base and J 0 bases; bases outside gene matches: 6. CDR3 region: CASSLGTGGEFSYEQYF. The CDR3 coding sequence is TGTGCCAGCAGCTTAGGGACAGGGGGTGAGTTCTCCTACGAGCAGTACTTC.

This clonotype was seen ten or more times. The chain uses TRBV28 and TRBJ2-1, with TRBD2 as a possible D gene (5 bases). Trimming shortened V by 4 bases and J by 8 bases, and 18 bases separated the two germline ends. The CDR3 contains 15 residues. Germline CDR1 MDHEN, CDR2 SYDVKM. The CDR3 DNA is TGTGCCAGCAGTTCGGGAACCCGACTTTGGGATGAGCAGTTCTTC. This sequence encodes CASSSGTRLWDEQFF.

About this clonotype itself: A much larger clonotype is one base distant, so this may be a read error. V gene TRBV7-2 combines with J gene TRBJ1-2; 8 positions agree with TRBD1. The length of the CDR3 is 13 residues. Germline assignment: CDR1 SGHTA and CDR2 FQGNSA. CDR3 region: CAGSYRGDYGYTF. The CDR3 DNA sequence: TGTGCCGGCAGCTACAGGGGGGACTATGGCTACACCTTC.

As regards this clonotype: Being one base from a much bigger clone, this may be a read error. The chain carries TRBV15 and TRBJ1-4, with 7 bases lining up with TRBD1. The germline V gene encodes CDR1 LNHNV and CDR2 YYDKDF (reference sequence). The CDR3 consists of 13 residues. The CDR3 loop is CAASGATGFKLFF. In nucleotides, the CDR3 is TGTGCCGCCAGCGGAGCGACAGGGTTCAAACTGTTTTTT. Full variable domain (missing parts from reference TRBV15 and TRBJ1-4): DAMVIQNPRYQVTQFGKPVTLSCSQTLNHNVMYWYQQKSSQAPKLLFHYYDKDFNNEADTPDNFQSRRPNTSFCFLDIRSPGLGDTAMYLCAASGATGFKLFFGSGTQLSVL.

The sample holds many counts of this clonotype. This rearrangement joins TRBV27 to TRBJ2-7; a weak D match, TRBD2 (9 bases). This CDR3 has 15 amino acids. Germline lookup yields CDR1 MNHEY and CDR2 SMNVEV (reference sequence). Trimming shortened V by 6 bases and J by 2 bases, and 17 bases separated the two germline ends. This CDR3 reads CASSRGLAGTYEQYF. In nucleotides, the CDR3 is TGTGCCAGCAGCAGGGGGCTAGCGGGAACCTACGAGCAGTACTTC.

The sample holds many counts of this clonotype. CDR3 bases: TGTGCCACCGCGTTCCCGAACACTGAAGCTTTCTTT. As protein: CATAFPNTEAFF. V gene TRBV15 combines with J gene TRBJ1-1; D not certain. CDR1 is LNHNV and CDR2 is YYDKDF in the germline V gene (reference sequence). This CDR3 is built from 12 residues. The V end lost 8 bases, the J end lost 1 base, and 8 bases lay between the germline ends.

This clonotype is a singleton in its sample. J is TRBJ2-1 and V is TRBV7-3; TRBD2 might be the D (6 bases). This CDR3 is 15 amino acids long. Germline-derived CDR1 and CDR2 are SGHTA and FQGTGA. Between the trimmed V and J ends, which lost 5 bases and 1 base, there was a span of 12 bases. In DNA form, the CDR3 reads TGTGCCAGCAGCCTGGGACTCCCATCCTACAATGAGCAGTTCTTC. Protein product: CASSLGLPSYNEQFF.

This clonotype was counted many times. This sequence joins TRBV28 and TRBJ2-7; D might be TRBD2 (6 bases). The CDR3 loop spans 14 amino acids. Germline CDR1 MDHEN, CDR2 SYDVKM. Trimming stripped 6 bases from V and 1 base from J, with 13 bases between. The CDR3 DNA is TGTGCCAGCAGGAGGGACTCCCCATCCTACGAGCAGTACTTC. It specifies CASRRDSPSYEQYF.

The sample holds many counts of this clonotype. V is TRBV28 and J is TRBJ2-7, with 9 bases lining up with TRBD1. V shed 5 bases, J shed 0 bases, and the junction held 5 bases outside the gene matches. This CDR3 has 15 amino acids. CDR1 is MDHEN, CDR2 SYDVKM, per germline. This CDR3 is CASSPHRGLSYEQYF. CDR3 nucleotide sequence: TGTGCCAGCAGTCCCCACAGGGGGCTCTCCTACGAGCAGTACTTC.

Concerning this clonotype itself: Being one base from a much bigger clone, this may be a read error. The CDR3 nucleotides read TGTGCCATCAGTGGGTCCGACTACCCCTACGAGCAGTACTTC. Its protein product is CAISGSDYPYEQYF. The rearrangement joins TRBV10-3 to TRBJ2-7; D is possibly TRBD2 (5 bases). The CDR3 contains 14 residues. The V gene lost 4 bases and the J gene lost 2 bases, with 12 bases spanning the gap. Germline lookup yields CDR1 ENHRY and CDR2 SYGVKD.

In this sample, this clonotype turned up many times. This chain uses TRBV28 with TRBJ2-1, with 14 nucleotides matching TRBD2. The CDR3 covers 14 residues. The germline gives CDR1 MDHEN, CDR2 SYDVKM. After removal of 3 bases from V and 10 bases from J, the junction contained 2 bases not matched to a gene. CDR3 residues: CASSLGLAGVEQFF. CDR3 nucleotides: TGTGCCAGCAGTTTGGGACTAGCGGGAGTGGAGCAGTTCTTC.

V is TRBV3-1 and J is TRBJ1-6; D possibly corresponds to TRBD1 (5 bases). The CDR3 spans 14 residues. The ends were cut back, 5 bases at V and 4 bases at J, with 9 bases in the middle. The V gene's germline CDR1 is LGHDT and CDR2 YNNKEL (reference sequence). This CDR3 reads CASSSKGYNSPLHF. CDR3 DNA sequence: TGTGCCAGCAGCTCGAAGGGGTATAATTCACCCCTCCACTTT.

The gene calls are TRBV25-1 and TRBJ2-5; unclear D gene. This CDR3 has 13 amino acids. Trimming pared 2 bases from V and 5 bases from J, leaving 9 bases between. The germline V gene encodes CDR1 MGHDK and CDR2 SYGVNS. This chain's CDR3 is CASSEPSSETQYF. The CDR3 nucleotides are TGTGCCAGCAGTGAACCTAGTTCTGAGACCCAGTACTTC.

The rearrangement joins TRBV11-2 to TRBJ1-2; D is unresolved. Germline CDR1 and CDR2: SGHAT and FQNNGV. The CDR3 length is 16 residues. Trimming removed 2 bases from V and 7 bases from J, with 20 bases in between. DNA for the CDR3: TGTGCCAGCAGCTTAATATGGGGAGCGATGGAATCTGGCTACACCTTC. As protein: CASSLIWGAMESGYTF.

Ten or more counts support this clonotype. The chain links TRBV12-3 or TRBV12-4 to TRBJ2-2; possible D gene TRBD1, 6 bases. This CDR3 is built from 15 residues. With 3 bases removed from V and 3 bases from J, the gap between germline ends came to 11 bases. Here the CDR3 DNA reads TGTGCCAGCAGTTTTTTGGACAGTCACACCGGGGAGCTGTTTTTT. Translating gives CASSFLDSHTGELFF.

This clonotype has at least ten counts. J is TRBJ1-1 and V is TRBV6-1; D unresolved. Trimming removed 5 bases from V and 3 bases from J, with 7 bases in between. CDR3 length: 12 residues. CDR1 is MNHNS and CDR2 is SASEGT in the germline V gene. CDR3: CASSYEDTEAFF. The CDR3, as DNA: TGTGCCAGCAGTTACGAGGACACTGAAGCTTTCTTT.